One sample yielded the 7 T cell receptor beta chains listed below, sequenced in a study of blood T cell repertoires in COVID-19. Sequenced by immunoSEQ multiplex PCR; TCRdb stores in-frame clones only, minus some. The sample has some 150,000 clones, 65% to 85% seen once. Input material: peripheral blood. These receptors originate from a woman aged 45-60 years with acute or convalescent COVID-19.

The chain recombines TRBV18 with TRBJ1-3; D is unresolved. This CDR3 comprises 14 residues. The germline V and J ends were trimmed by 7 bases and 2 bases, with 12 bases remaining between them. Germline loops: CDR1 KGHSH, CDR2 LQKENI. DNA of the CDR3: TGTGCCAGCTTCACGGCGGTGGCTGGAAACACCATATATTTT. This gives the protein CASFTAVAGNTIYF.

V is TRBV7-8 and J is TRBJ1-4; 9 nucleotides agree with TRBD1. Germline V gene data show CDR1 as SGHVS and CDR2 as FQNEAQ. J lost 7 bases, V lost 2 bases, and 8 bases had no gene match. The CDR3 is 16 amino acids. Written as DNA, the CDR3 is TGTGCCAGCAGCTTAAGAACCGGGACAGGGTCTGAAAAACTGTTTTTT. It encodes CASSLRTGTGSEKLFF. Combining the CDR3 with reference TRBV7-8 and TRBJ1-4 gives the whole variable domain GAGVSQSPRYKVAKRGQDVALRCDPISGHVSLFWYQQALGQGPEFLTYFQNEAQLDKSGLPSDRFFAERPEGSVSTLKIQRTQQEDSAVYLCASSLRTGTGSEKLFFGSGTQLSVL.

The CDR3 region is CASSRAGGTGELFF. In nucleotides, the CDR3 is TGTGCCAGCAGCCGAGCGGGGGGCACCGGGGAGCTGTTTTTT. J is TRBJ2-2 and V is TRBV3-1 (or the pseudogene TRBV3-2), with 9 bases lining up with TRBD2. This CDR3 spans 14 amino acids. J gave up 4 bases and V 4 bases, and 1 base lay outside the gene matches. Germline CDR1 reads LGHDT; CDR2 reads YNNKEL (reference sequence).

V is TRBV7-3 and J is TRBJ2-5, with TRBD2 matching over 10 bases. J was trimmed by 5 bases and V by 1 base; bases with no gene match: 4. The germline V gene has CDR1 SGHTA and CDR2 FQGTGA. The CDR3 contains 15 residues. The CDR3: CASSLIAGGQETQYF. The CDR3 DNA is TGTGCCAGCAGCTTAATAGCGGGGGGTCAGGAGACCCAGTACTTC. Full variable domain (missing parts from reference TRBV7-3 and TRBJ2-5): GAGVSQTPSNKVTEKGKYVELRCDPISGHTALYWYRQSLGQGPEFLIYFQGTGAADDSGLPNDRFFAVRPEGSVSTLKIQRTERGDSAVYLCASSLIAGGQETQYFGPGTRLLVL.

The CDR3 bases are TGTGCCAGCAGACCCGTGACTAGCGGGGGGGACGAGCAGTACTTC. Protein sequence: CASRPVTSGGDEQYF. The rearrangement joins TRBV6-5 to TRBJ2-7; 14 bases map to TRBD2. Germline V lookup: CDR1 MNHEY, CDR2 SVGAGI. CDR3 length equals 15 residues. The J segment lost 5 bases and the V segment lost 6 bases, leaving 6 bases of the junction unmatched.

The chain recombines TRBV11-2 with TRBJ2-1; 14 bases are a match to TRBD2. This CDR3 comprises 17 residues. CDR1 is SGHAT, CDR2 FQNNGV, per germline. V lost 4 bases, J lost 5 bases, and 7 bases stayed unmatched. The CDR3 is CASSSNGLAGGDNEQFF. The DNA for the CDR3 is TGTGCCAGCAGCTCTAATGGACTAGCGGGGGGCGACAATGAGCAGTTCTTC.

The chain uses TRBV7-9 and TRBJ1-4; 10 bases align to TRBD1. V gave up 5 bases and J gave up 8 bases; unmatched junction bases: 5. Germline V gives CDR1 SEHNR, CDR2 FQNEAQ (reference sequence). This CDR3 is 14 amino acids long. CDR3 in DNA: TGTGCCAGCAGCCCTGGGACAGGGGTGGAAAAACTGTTTTTT. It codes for CASSPGTGVEKLFF.